A selection of T cell receptor beta chains follows, all from one sample in a study of graft-versus-host responses after intestinal transplantation. Sequencing used immunoSEQ multiplex PCR; TCRdb keeps in-frame clones, though not all of them. The table lists just over 40,000 clones, about 95% of them singletons, with more than 0.45% in the top ten. These receptors have no identified antigens. The sequencing here drew on unstimulated CD8+ T cells sorted from spleen or lymph node cells, taken before transplant. The source is a human donor who was the organ donor for an intestinal transplant. Both conserved end residues are part of each CDR3. A D gene is named only where the DNA matches it firmly. Clone size is not always given. Where it is, it says once, few, many or a class for expanded clones.

>NA|TRBV4-1|TRBD2|TRBJ2-3
TGCGCCAGCAGCGAGACTAGCGGAGACACAGATACGCAGTATTTT
CASSETSGDTDTQYF
>NA|TRBV27|NA|TRBJ1-2
TGTGCCAGCAGTTTAAGGGGGGGCGCGGTTGGAGGCTACACCTTC
CASSLRGGAVGGYTF
>NA|TRBV9|NA|TRBJ1-2
TGTGCCAGCAGCCCCCTGACAGGTCTCCTCTATGGCTACACCTTC
CASSPLTGLLYGYTF
>NA|TRBV6-4|NA|TRBJ2-3
TGTGCCAGCAGTGACAGGGCGCTTACCACGCAGTATTTT
CASSDRALTTQYF
>NA|TRBV4-3|TRBD2|TRBJ2-1
TGCGCCAGCAGCAGACAGGTGTATCCTAGCGGGGACAATGAGCAGTTCTTC
CASSRQVYPSGDNEQFF
>NA|TRBV6-1|TRBD1|TRBJ1-6
TGTGCCAGCACGGGACAGGGCGACAATTCACCCCTCCACTTT
CASTGQGDNSPLHF
>NA|TRBV7-2|NA|TRBJ1-2
TGTGCCAGCAGCTTTCCGGGGGGCGGGTACACCTTC
CASSFPGGGYTF
>NA|TRBV6-1|NA|TRBJ1-1
TGTGCCAACGTAGCTGGGGTTGGGAACACTGAAGCTTTCTTT
CANVAGVGNTEAFF
>NA|TRBV27|NA|TRBJ1-5
TGTGCCACTAGGGGGGGCGGCAATCAGCCCCAGCATTTT
CATRGGGNQPQHF
>NA|TRBV4-1|NA|TRBJ1-1
TGCGCCAGCAGCCCCAGCCAGGGTCTTGAAGCTTTCTTT
CASSPSQGLEAFF
>NA|TRBV11-2|NA|TRBJ2-3
TGTGCCAGCAGCTGGTTGGTACTGGATACGCAGTATTTT
CASSWLVLDTQYF
>NA|TRBV7-9|NA|TRBJ2-3
TGTGCCAGCAGCGCTTACAGGACAGATACGCAGTATTTT
CASSAYRTDTQYF
>NA|TRBV4-2|NA|TRBJ2-3
TGTGCCAGCAGCTCCCGTGAGGCGCAGTATTTT
CASSSREAQYF
>once|TRBV19|TRBD1|TRBJ1-2
TGTGCCAGTAGTATAAAGCAGGGGGGTAACTATGGCTACACCTTC
CASSIKQGGNYGYTF
>NA|TRBV7-9|NA|TRBJ2-7
TGTGCCAGCGCAACCGGACAGAGACCCTACGAGCAGTACTTC
CASATGQRPYEQYF
>once|TRBV19|NA|TRBJ2-5
TGTGCCACCGAGGACTTCCAAGAGACCCAGTACTTC
CATEDFQETQYF
>NA|TRBV6-5|TRBD1|TRBJ2-5
TGTGCCAGCAGTCCGGGACAGGGAGGACGGGAGACCCAGTACTTC
CASSPGQGGRETQYF
>NA|TRBV4-3|NA|TRBJ2-3
TGCGCCAGCAGCCCTTCGTCCCTGGGCGGGCCAGATACGCAGTATTTT
CASSPSSLGGPDTQYF
>NA|TRBV10-2|NA|TRBJ2-7
TGCGCCAGCGAGGACCGGGACGGGGCCTACGAGCAGTACTTC
CASEDRDGAYEQYF
>NA|TRBV7-7|NA|TRBJ2-3
TGTGCTAGCAGCGATGGTACTATACAGGACAACACAGATACGCAGTATTTT
CASSDGTIQDNTDTQYF
>NA|TRBV2|NA|TRBJ1-2
TGTGCCACCCTAGGACAGAGCTATGGCTACACCTTC
CATLGQSYGYTF
>NA|TRBV6-6|NA|TRBJ2-3
TGTGCCAGCAGCCGTTTAGGGGGGGGGCCGGCCGATACGCAGTATTTT
CASSRLGGGPADTQYF
>once|TRBV6-4|NA|TRBJ2-7
TGTGCCAGCAGTGACGTAATCCGGGGCAACAACTACGAGCAGTACTTC
CASSDVIRGNNYEQYF
>NA|TRBV15|NA|TRBJ2-3
TGTGCCACCACCCCGACCGACAGGACTTACACAGATACGCAGTATTTT
CATTPTDRTYTDTQYF
>NA|TRBV4-3|NA|TRBJ1-4
TGCGCCAGCAGCCAAGGGTCCCATAATGAAAAACTGTTTTTT
CASSQGSHNEKLFF
>NA|TRBV7-9|NA|TRBJ2-3
TGTGCCAGCAGCCAAATGGACTACAGCACAGATACGCAGTATTTT
CASSQMDYSTDTQYF
>NA|TRBV15|NA|TRBJ2-7
TGTGCCACCAGCAGAGTTCCCGACCGACTAGTGATCTACGAGCAGTACTTC
CATSRVPDRLVIYEQYF
>NA|TRBV11-2|NA|TRBJ2-5
TGTGCCAGCAGCTTAGTCACTAGCTACGAAGAGACCCAGTACTTC
CASSLVTSYEETQYF
>NA|TRBV7-2|NA|TRBJ2-2
TGTGCCAGCAGCTTATCAATCGGGGCCAACGGGGAGCTGTTTTTT
CASSLSIGANGELFF
>NA|TRBV4-1|NA|TRBJ2-7
TGCGCCAGCAGCCAATACTCGGACTACGAGCAGTACTTC
CASSQYSDYEQYF
>NA|TRBV5-5|NA|TRBJ2-1
TGTGCCACCAAGGGTAAGGTCAATGAGCAGTTCTTC
CATKGKVNEQFF
>NA|TRBV6-1|NA|TRBJ1-2
TGTGCCAGCAGTGAAGGAGTGGGGGACACTCGGGGCTACACCTTC
CASSEGVGDTRGYTF
>once|TRBV27|NA|TRBJ2-1
TGTGCCAGCAGAGAAAAGTACGGGCTGGAGGCTGTTGAGGTGGACGATGAGCAGTTCTTC
CASREKYGLEAVEVDDEQFF
>NA|TRBV7-9|TRBD1|TRBJ2-5
TGTGCCAGCAGCCCGGACAGGGGGCCGCGGGAGACCCAGTACTTC
CASSPDRGPRETQYF
>NA|TRBV5-6|NA|TRBJ2-5
TGTGCCAGCAGCTTGAGGGGCGAAGAAGAGACCCAGTACTTC
CASSLRGEEETQYF
>once|TRBV30|TRBD1|TRBJ2-1
TGTGCCTGGAGTGTCACAGGGGACGGGTTGGAAGGGCAGTTCTTC
CAWSVTGDGLEGQFF
>few|TRBV6-5|NA|TRBJ2-7
TGTGCCAGCAGTTACTCGCCCAGGGTTAGTGAGGAGCAGTACTTC
CASSYSPRVSEEQYF
>NA|TRBV5-8|NA|TRBJ2-7
TGTGCCAGCAGCTTTGCCGGGACATTCTACGAGCAGTACTTC
CASSFAGTFYEQYF
>NA|TRBV11-2|NA|TRBJ1-1
TGTGCCAGCAAAGGCGGAACAGGAGGGTCGGACACTGAAGCTTTCTTT
CASKGGTGGSDTEAFF
>NA|TRBV7-9|TRBD1|TRBJ2-7
TGTGCCAGCAGACGTATCCGACAGGGGTCGCACGAGCAGTACTTC
CASRRIRQGSHEQYF
>NA|TRBV19|NA|TRBJ2-1
TGTGCCAGTAGTATTACAGGCTATGAGCAGTTCTTC
CASSITGYEQFF
>NA|TRBV7-9|NA|TRBJ2-7
TGTGCCAGCAGCCCCCGGGGCAGCCCCTACGAGCAGTACTTC
CASSPRGSPYEQYF
>NA|TRBV9|NA|TRBJ2-6
TGTGCCAGCAGCGTATCCGTTTCCGAGAGCTCTGGGGCCAACGTCCTGACTTTC
CASSVSVSESSGANVLTF
>NA|TRBV6-5|TRBD2|TRBJ2-1
TGTGCCAGCAGTGCGACTAGCGGGGGGGCCAGTGAGCAGTTCTTC
CASSATSGGASEQFF
>NA|TRBV9|NA|TRBJ2-7
TGTGCCAGCAGCGTAGAAGTTGGCGGCTACGAGCAGTACTTC
CASSVEVGGYEQYF
>once|TRBV19|NA|TRBJ2-3
TGTGCCAGTAGTATTTTCTATGACGATTCCCCAGATACGCAGTATTTT
CASSIFYDDSPDTQYF
>NA|TRBV6-1|NA|TRBJ1-4
TGTGCCAGCAGTGTGCTACAGGGCTCTAATGAAAAACTGTTTTTT
CASSVLQGSNEKLFF
>NA|TRBV5-8|NA|TRBJ1-1
TGTGCCAGCAGCTTGGTTTGGGTAGACGTTTACACTGAAGCTTTCTTT
CASSLVWVDVYTEAFF
>NA|TRBV4-3|TRBD1|TRBJ2-1
TGCGCCAGCAGCCAAGATGCAGTGGGACAGCACTTCTACAATGAGCAGTTCTTC
CASSQDAVGQHFYNEQFF
>NA|TRBV23-1|NA|TRBJ2-6
TGCGCCAGCAGTCAATTTAACCCGAGGCAGGGGGCCAACGTCCTGACTTTC
CASSQFNPRQGANVLTF
>NA|TRBV7-8|NA|TRBJ1-5
TGTGCCAGCAGCTTAGGACACAATCAGCCCCAGCATTTT
CASSLGHNQPQHF
>once|TRBV6-9|NA|TRBJ1-6
TGTGCCAGCAGTAAATCCTATAATTCACCCCTCCACTTT
CASSKSYNSPLHF
>NA|TRBV7-2|NA|TRBJ2-3
TGTGCCAGCAGCTTACCGGGGGCGGGGGTTAGCACAGATACGCAGTATTTT
CASSLPGAGVSTDTQYF
>NA|TRBV11-2|TRBD2|TRBJ2-1
TGTGCCAGCAGCTTACTGGCGGGGGGGCCCTATGAGCAGTTCTTC
CASSLLAGGPYEQFF